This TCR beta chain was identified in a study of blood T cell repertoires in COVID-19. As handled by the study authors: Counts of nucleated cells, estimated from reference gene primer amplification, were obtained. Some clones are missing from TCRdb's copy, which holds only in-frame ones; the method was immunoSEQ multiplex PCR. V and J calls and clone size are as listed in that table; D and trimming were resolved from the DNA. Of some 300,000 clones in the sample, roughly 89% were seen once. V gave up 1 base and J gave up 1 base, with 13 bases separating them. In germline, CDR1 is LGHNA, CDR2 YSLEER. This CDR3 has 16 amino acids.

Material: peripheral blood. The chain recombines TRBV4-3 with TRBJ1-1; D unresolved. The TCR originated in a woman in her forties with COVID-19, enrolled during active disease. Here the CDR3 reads CASSQGIAAENTEAFF. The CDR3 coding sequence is TGCGCCAGCAGCCAAGGTATCGCGGCAGAGAACACTGAAGCTTTCTTT.